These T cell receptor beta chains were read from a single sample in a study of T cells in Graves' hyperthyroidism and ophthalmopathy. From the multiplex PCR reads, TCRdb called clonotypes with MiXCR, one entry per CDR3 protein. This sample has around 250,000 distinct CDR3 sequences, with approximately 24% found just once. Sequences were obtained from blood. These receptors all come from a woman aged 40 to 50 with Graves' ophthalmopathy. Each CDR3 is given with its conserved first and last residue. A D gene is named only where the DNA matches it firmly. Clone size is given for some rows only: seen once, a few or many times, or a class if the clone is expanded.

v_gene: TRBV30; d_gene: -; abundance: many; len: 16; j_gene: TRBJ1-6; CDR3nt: TGTGCCTGGAACTACAGGGTTAGCTCCTATAATTCACCCCTCCACTTT; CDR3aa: CAWNYRVSSYNSPLHF
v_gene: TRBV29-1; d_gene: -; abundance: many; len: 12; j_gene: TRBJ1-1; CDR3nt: TGCAGCGTTGCCGGGGGCGGGACTGAAGCTTTCTTT; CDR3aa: CSVAGGGTEAFF
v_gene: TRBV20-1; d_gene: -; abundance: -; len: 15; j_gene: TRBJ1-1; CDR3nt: TGCAGTGCTAGAGATTTGCTGGGGGCGAACACTGAAGCTTTCTTT; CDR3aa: CSARDLLGANTEAFF
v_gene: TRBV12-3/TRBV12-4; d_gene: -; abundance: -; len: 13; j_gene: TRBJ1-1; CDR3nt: TGTGCCAGCACCGAGACACGGACCTCTGAAGCTTTCTTT; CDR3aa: CASTETRTSEAFF
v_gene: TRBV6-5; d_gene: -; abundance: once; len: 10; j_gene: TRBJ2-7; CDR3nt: TGTGCCAGCAGGGGTTTGGAGGTATACTTC; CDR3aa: CASRGLEVYF
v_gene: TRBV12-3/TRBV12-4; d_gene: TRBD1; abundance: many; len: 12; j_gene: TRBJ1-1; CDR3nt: TGTGCCAGCAGTTTAAGTGGACAGGCAACTTTCTTT; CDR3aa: CASSLSGQATFF
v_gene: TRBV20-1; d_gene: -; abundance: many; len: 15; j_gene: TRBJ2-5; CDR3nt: TGCAGTGCTAGAGATTCTTTTGGCCACCAAGAGACCCAGTACTTC; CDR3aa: CSARDSFGHQETQYF
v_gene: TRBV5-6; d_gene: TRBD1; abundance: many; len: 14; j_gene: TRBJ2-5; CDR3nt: TGTGCCAGCAGCTTTTGGACAGGGGGTGAGACCCAGTACTTC; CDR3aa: CASSFWTGGETQYF
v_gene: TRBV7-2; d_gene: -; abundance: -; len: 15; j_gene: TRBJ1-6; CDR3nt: TGTGCCAGCAGCTTGACAGGTGTGCCAAATTCACCCCTCCACTTT; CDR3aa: CASSLTGVPNSPLHF
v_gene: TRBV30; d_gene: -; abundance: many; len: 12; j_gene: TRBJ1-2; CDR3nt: TGTGCCTGGAGGGGATCAGCCCATGGCTACACCTTC; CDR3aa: CAWRGSAHGYTF
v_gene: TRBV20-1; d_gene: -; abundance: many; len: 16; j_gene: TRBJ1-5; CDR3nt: TGCAGTGCTATGAACAGGGACGGTGTGTCGAAAGGGCCCCAGCATTTT; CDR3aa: CSAMNRDGVSKGPQHF
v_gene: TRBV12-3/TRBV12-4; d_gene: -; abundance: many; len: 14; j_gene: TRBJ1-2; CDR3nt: TGTGCCAGCAGTTTACTTGGGGTAGGAAATGGCTACACCTTC; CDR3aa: CASSLLGVGNGYTF
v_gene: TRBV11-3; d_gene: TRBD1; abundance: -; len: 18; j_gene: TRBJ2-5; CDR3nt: TGTGCCAGCAGCTTAAACCCTCCAGGGACAGGGGGGGGAGAGACCCAGTACTTC; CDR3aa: CASSLNPPGTGGGETQYF
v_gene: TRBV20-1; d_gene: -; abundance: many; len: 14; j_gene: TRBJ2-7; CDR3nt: TGCAGTGCTAGAGATGTAGGGTTCTCCTACGAGCAGTACTTC; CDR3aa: CSARDVGFSYEQYF
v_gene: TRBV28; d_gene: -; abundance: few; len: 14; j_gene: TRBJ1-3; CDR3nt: TGTGCCAGCAGACCCAGGAGGGTTGGAAACACCATATATTTT; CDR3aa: CASRPRRVGNTIYF
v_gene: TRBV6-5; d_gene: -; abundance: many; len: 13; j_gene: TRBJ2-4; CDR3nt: TGTGCCAGCAGACGGGATATCAAAAACATTCAGTACTTC; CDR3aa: CASRRDIKNIQYF
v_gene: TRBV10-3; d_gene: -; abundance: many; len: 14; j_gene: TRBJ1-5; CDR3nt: TGTGCCATCAGTGAGTCCCAGGGGCCCCAGCCCCAGCATTTT; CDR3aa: CAISESQGPQPQHF
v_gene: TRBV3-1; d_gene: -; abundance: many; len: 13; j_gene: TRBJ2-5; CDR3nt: TGTGCCAGCAGCCAAGCTAGCCAAGAGACCCAGTACTTC; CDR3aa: CASSQASQETQYF
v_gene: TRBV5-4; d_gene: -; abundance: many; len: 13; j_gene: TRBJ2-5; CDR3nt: TGTGCCAGCAGCTTGGTTGGCGAGGAGACCCAGTACTTC; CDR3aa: CASSLVGEETQYF